This TCR beta chain was captured by sequencing in a study of T cell repertoires in cytomegalovirus infection. Overall study context: The public TCR beta signatures pointed to both CMV infection and matching HLA type. Study-wide findings and caveats: Ex vivo, HLA-C-restricted CMV-specific TCR beta clonotypes prevailed over the rest of the response.

Germline CDR1 WSHSY, CDR2 SAAADI. The CDR3 is 14 amino acids. V was cut by 0 bases and J by 1 base, with 6 bases left in between. In the case of this clonotype: Its antigen is currently unknown.

TCRdb processed the reads anew with MiXCR; each CDR3 protein has one entry. The data contain about 200,000 distinct CDR3 sequences, roughly 9.8% of them singletons. The TCR sequence derives from a human donor in good health (CMV status not recorded). Some clones in this sample may be carry-over from other donors' samples. This chain joins TRBV10-2 and TRBJ2-5; D gene unclear. Sequenced input: PBMCs. The DNA of the CDR3 is TGCGCCAGCAGTGAGTCGGCTCGCCAAGAGACCCAGTACTTC. Amino acids: CASSESARQETQYF.